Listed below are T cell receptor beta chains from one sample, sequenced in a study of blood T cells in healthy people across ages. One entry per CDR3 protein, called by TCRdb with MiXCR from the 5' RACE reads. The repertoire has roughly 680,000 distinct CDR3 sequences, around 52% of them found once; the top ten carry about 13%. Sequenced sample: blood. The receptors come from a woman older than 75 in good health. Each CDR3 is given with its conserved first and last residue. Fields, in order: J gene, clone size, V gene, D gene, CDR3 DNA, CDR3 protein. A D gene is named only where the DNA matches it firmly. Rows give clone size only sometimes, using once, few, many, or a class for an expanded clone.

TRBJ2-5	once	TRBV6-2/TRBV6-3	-	TGTGCCAGCAGTTACTCCGGGACGCCGGAGGGAGAGACCCAGTACTTC	CASSYSGTPEGETQYF
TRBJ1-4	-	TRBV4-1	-	TGCGCCAGCAGCCAAGGCAATGGGCCCATCGGGGGAAGACTGTTTTTT	CASSQGNGPIGGRLFF
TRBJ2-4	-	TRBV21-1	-	TGTGCCAGCAGCAAATTGGGGGCCGGCAAAAACATTCAGTACTTC	CASSKLGAGKNIQYF
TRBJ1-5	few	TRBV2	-	TGTGCCAGCAGTGGCAGGGCTAGCAATCAGCCCCAGCATTTT	CASSGRASNQPQHF
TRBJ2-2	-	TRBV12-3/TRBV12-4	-	TGTGCCAGCAGCATCTCGGGGAGGCGCGGCACCGGGGAGCTGTTTTTT	CASSISGRRGTGELFF
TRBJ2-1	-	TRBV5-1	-	TGCGCCAGTAGCGAGACTACGGGGCAGTTCTTC	CASSETTGQFF
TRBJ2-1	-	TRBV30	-	TGTGCCTGGGACGACGGGTACAATGAGCAGTTCTTC	CAWDDGYNEQFF
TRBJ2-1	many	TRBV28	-	TGTGCCAGCAGTCCTCGGACCCACTCACCGTTCTTC	CASSPRTHSPFF
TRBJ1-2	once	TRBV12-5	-	TGTGCTAGTGGTTTGGCCATCGACAGCCTCTATGGCTACACCTTC	CASGLAIDSLYGYTF
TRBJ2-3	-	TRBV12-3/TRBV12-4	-	TGTGCCAGCAGTTTAGCTTGGGATGACGCAGATACGCGGTATTTT	CASSLAWDDADTRYF
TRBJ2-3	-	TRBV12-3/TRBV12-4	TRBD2	TGTGCCAGTGGTAGCGGGAGCCACAGATACGCGTATTTT	CASGSGSHRYAYF
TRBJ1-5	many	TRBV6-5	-	TGTGCCAGCAGTTCTTACAATCAGCCCCAGCATTTT	CASSSYNQPQHF
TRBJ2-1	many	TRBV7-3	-	TGTGCCAGCAGCTTAACATCCCCGGCGGGGGAGCAGTTCTTC	CASSLTSPAGEQFF
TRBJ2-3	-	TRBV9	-	TGTGCCAGCAGCGCCCCGGTGGAGGGGGACTATACGCAGTATTTT	CASSAPVEGDYTQYF
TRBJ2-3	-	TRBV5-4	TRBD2	TGTGCCAGCACAAATGGGGGAGGGAGCACAGATACGCAGTATTTT	CASTNGGGSTDTQYF
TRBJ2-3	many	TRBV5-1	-	TGCGCCAGCAGCTTGAACGGGGGGCTTGCAGATACGCAGTATTTT	CASSLNGGLADTQYF
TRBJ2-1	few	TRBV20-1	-	TGCAGTGCTAGAGCCATGGACTATGAGCAGTTCTTC	CSARAMDYEQFF
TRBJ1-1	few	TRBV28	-	TGTGCCAGCAGTTCCTCGGAAGGAGGGGGCACTGAAGCTTTCTTT	CASSSSEGGGTEAFF
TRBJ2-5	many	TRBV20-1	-	TGCAGTGCTAGAGATTCTGGGGGTCTTAAAGAGACCCAGTACTTC	CSARDSGGLKETQYF
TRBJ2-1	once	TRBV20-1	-	TGCAGTGCTAGCAGGTCACAGTACAATGAGCAGTTCTTC	CSASRSQYNEQFF
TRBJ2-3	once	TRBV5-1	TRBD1	TGCGCCAGCAGCACGGGGACAGCCCGCACAGATACGCAGTATTTT	CASSTGTARTDTQYF
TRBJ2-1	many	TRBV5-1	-	TGCGCCAGCAGCTTGCCCTCAGGTTACTCCTACAATGAGCAGTTCTTC	CASSLPSGYSYNEQFF
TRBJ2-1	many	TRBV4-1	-	TGCGCCAGCAGTGAGTTCAATGAGCAGTTCTTC	CASSEFNEQFF
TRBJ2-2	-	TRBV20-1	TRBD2	TGCAGTGCTAGAGGTAGACTAGCGGGAGAACTTAACGGGGAGCTGTTTTTT	CSARGRLAGELNGELFF
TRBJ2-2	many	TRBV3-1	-	TGTGCCAGCAGCCAGACCTCCACCGGGGAGCTGTTTTTT	CASSQTSTGELFF
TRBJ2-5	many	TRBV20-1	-	TGCAGTGCTAGAGTCCCTCTCCAGGAGACCCAGTACTTC	CSARVPLQETQYF
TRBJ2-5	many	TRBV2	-	TGTGCCAGCAGGCAGACATTCCAAGAGACCCAGTACTTC	CASRQTFQETQYF
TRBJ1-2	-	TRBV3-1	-	TGTGCCAGCAGCCAAGATCTGCGGATTAACTATGGCTACACCTTC	CASSQDLRINYGYTF
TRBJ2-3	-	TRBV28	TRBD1	TGTGCCAGCAGTTTTCAGGGGGCGGGGAAAGATACGCAGTATTTT	CASSFQGAGKDTQYF
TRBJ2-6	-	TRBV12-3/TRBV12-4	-	TGTGCCAGCAGTTTTCAGGGGAACGCTGGGGCCAACGTCCCGACTTTC	CASSFQGNAGANVPTF
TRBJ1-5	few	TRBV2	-	TGTGCCAGCAGCAGAGGGACAAGCAATCAGCCCCAGCATTTT	CASSRGTSNQPQHF
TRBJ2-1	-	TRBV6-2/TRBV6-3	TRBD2	TGTGCCAGCTCCCCCGGGCTAGCGGGGGTCTCCTACAATGAGCAGTTCTTC	CASSPGLAGVSYNEQFF
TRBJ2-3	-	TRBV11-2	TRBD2	TGTGCCAGCAGCGGGCTAGCGGGGGTCTCCAGGGGGACAGATACGCAGTATTTT	CASSGLAGVSRGTDTQYF
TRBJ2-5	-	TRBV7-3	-	TGTGCCAGCAGCTTAGGACAGATACAATACAATAAGCAGTACTTC	CASSLGQIQYNKQYF
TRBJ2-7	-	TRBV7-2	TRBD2	TGTGCCAGCAGCTCCTTCACTAGCGGGAGGGGCGAGCAGTACTTC	CASSSFTSGRGEQYF
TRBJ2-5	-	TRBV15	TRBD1	TGTGCCACCAGCGTCCGGGACAGGAAAAAAGAGACCCAGTACTTC	CATSVRDRKKETQYF
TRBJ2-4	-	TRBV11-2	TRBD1	TGTGCCAGCAGCTTAGTATGGACAGGGAAAAACATTCAGTACTTC	CASSLVWTGKNIQYF
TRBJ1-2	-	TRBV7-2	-	TGTGCCAGCAGCTTATCGCAGGGAGGCGGCTACACCTTC	CASSLSQGGGYTF
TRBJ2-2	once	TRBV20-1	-	TGCAGTGCTAGATCATGGGGGTCGGGGGAGCTGTTTTTT	CSARSWGSGELFF
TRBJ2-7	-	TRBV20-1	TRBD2	TGCAGTGGACTAGCGGGGACCTACAATGAGCAGTACTTC	CSGLAGTYNEQYF